This T cell receptor (beta chain) was obtained from a study of beta chain features in type 1 diabetes. At the level of the study: The study found patients and healthy donors alike in age, gender and cell yields.

The study reverse transcribed the entire isolated RNA, so it sequenced expressed TCRB transcripts. Data came from immunoSEQ multiplex PCR; TCRdb stores just in-frame clones and leaves some out. The sample lists hundreds of thousands of clones; over 13% were seen once. The authors took one heparinised blood draw, averaging about 110 mL, from each donor. Study outcomes and limitations: TCRB CDR3 length was moderately but significantly reduced in all four CD4+ subsets of Type 1 diabetes patients.

This clone was seen a handful of times. As yet, its antigen is unknown. The material sequenced was naive CD4+ T cells from blood. The clonotype originates from a man aged 18 to 29 with type 1 diabetes.

The chain's CDR3 is CSVVDRRNTEAFF. CDR3 coding DNA: TGCAGCGTTGTGGACAGGAGGAACACTGAAGCTTTCTTT. V gene TRBV29-1 combines with J gene TRBJ1-1; 7 positions match TRBD1. The germline V gene encodes CDR1 SQVTM and CDR2 ANQGSEA. The CDR3 runs 13 residues. Losses at the gene ends were 4 bases for V and 1 base for J; bases not matched to a gene: 3. Combining the CDR3 with reference TRBV29-1 and TRBJ1-1 gives the whole variable domain SAVISQKPSRDICQRGTSLTIQCQVDSQVTMMFWYRQQPGQSLTLIATANQGSEATYESGFVIDKFPISRPNLTFSTLTVSNMSPEDSSIYLCSVVDRRNTEAFFGQGTRLTVV.